The sequence of this TCR beta chain was determined in a study of blood T cell repertoires in COVID-19. Overall study: The United States, Italy and Spain provided the acute and convalescent COVID-19 samples.

Germline loops: CDR1 SQVTM, CDR2 ANQGSEA. Trimming removed 8 bases from V and 4 bases from J; junction bases left unmatched: 13. The length of the CDR3 is 15 residues. In the authors' workflow: Amplification with reference gene primers provided the estimates of nucleated cell counts. The assay was immunoSEQ multiplex PCR, and TCRdb's table has in-frame clones only and misses some. That table supplies the V and J calls and clone size; D and trimming were determined from the DNA. The table records 200,000 to 250,000 clones, approximately 89% of them present only once. V gene TRBV29-1 combines with J gene TRBJ2-3; 9 bases line up with TRBD2. This receptor was identified in a woman aged 55 to 70 who had recovered from COVID-19. Source material: peripheral blood. DNA for the CDR3: TGCAGCTCCTCCGGGGGGCGGGAGGGCCCAGATACGCAGTATTTT. Its translation: CSSSGGREGPDTQYF.